This T cell receptor (beta chain) is from a study of shared clonotypes between healthy human individuals (dated by TCRdb to the early 2020s). A note on the overall study: The cohort comprised two women and a few men aged 18 to 49 years. Each donor's leukapheresis produced roughly between about 0.8 and 10 billion PBMCs. To increase sequencing depth and limit assay-specific biases, TCR repertoire library preparation and sequencing were carried out by different laboratories using diverse techniques. The study deeply sequenced blood TCR repertoires of about 5 healthy adults to estimate repertoire size and the extent of clonotype sharing between individuals. Results and caveats for the whole study, not just this receptor: Pairwise subsampling indicated that sequencing depth was expected to affect the degree of clonotype sharing among donors. Sampling was limited to blood, and TCR repertoires in tissue likely differ from TCR repertoires in blood. Because the study included a small number of donors, the genetic and exposure-history diversity represented was limited.

Using the deep immunoSEQ assay, multiplex PCR amplified TCR CDR3 regions from genomic DNA. For each cell subset, the extracted genomic DNA was distributed evenly across all wells of several immunoSEQ 96-well plates, and each plate served as one replicate. Each replicate PCR for unsorted PBMC received roughly 290 ng genomic DNA, equal to 25,000 to 30,000 T cell genomes. Ten immunoSEQ deep assay plates were used to sequence unsorted PBMC genomic DNA. Purified libraries were measured with a Qubit 3.0 fluorometer, size-checked on a Bioanalyzer 2100, and measured again with the KAPA Library Quantification kit. Every immunoSEQ 96-well plate was sequenced on a separate single-read 150-cycle Illumina NextSeq 550 flow cell. Per the authors' processing: Because only junctional sequences without quality scores were contained in the immunoSEQ output, filtering matching that applied to full-length reads could not be performed. To assign V/J genes and CDR3, sequences were annotated against IMGT germline references using PyIR, a Python wrapper for IgBLAST v1.9. Reads were filtered out if the reads had weak V/J assignments (E-value above 1e-6), no CDR3, stop codons, out-of-frame junctions, or ambiguous translated residues. V3J clonotypes were defined by identical inferred V gene, J gene, and CDR3 amino acid sequence. The percentage overlap between two repertoires was calculated by dividing the number of shared unique clonotypes by the size of the smaller repertoire. Repertoire richness was assessed with RTK rarefaction, the Chao1 estimator, and Recon v2.1 estimates of unobserved clonotypes. Entries here come from immuneACCESS through TCRdb and include only in-frame sequences with V and J called. Some clones fail to appear in such tables; in the studies checked, an unresolved V gene covers under half of the shortfall, and the cause of the remainder is unknown. The V and J calls and the clone size are those of that table, but D and trimming were determined from the DNA. The sample table records hundreds of thousands of clones; about three quarters of these occur just once. The top ten clones comprise approximately 13% of the sample.

The donors were healthy, HIV-negative adults with no recently reported acute infections or vaccinations. All donors were Caucasian adults living in Nashville, Tennessee, USA. For unsorted samples, tens of millions of PBMCs were counted, and genomic DNA was extracted using the QIAamp DNA Blood Mini kit. Blood was obtained by leukapheresis, after which PBMCs were separated by Ficoll-Histopaque density gradient centrifugation and cryopreserved in liquid nitrogen vapor phase. As to this clone: Its antigen remains unidentified. Base qualities are not provided; no much larger clone lies one nucleotide away.

Germline trimming: 2 bases from V, 5 bases from J; junction bases outside gene matches: 4. In the germline V gene, CDR1 corresponds to SGHTA and CDR2 to FQGTGA. The CDR3 numbers 14 residues from cysteine through phenylalanine. Of all the DNA, just the CDR3 is kept, 42 bases in frame from base 1. Rearrangement joined TRBV7-3 to TRBJ2-5; TRBD1 lines up with 8 middle nucleotides. The source material was PBMCs. This clonotype was sampled from a woman in her forties in good health. Some clones in this sample may be carry-over from other donors' samples. CDR3 protein: CASSLSGGVETQYF. The nucleotides read TGTGCCAGCAGCTTATCAGGGGGCGTTGAGACCCAGTACTTC.